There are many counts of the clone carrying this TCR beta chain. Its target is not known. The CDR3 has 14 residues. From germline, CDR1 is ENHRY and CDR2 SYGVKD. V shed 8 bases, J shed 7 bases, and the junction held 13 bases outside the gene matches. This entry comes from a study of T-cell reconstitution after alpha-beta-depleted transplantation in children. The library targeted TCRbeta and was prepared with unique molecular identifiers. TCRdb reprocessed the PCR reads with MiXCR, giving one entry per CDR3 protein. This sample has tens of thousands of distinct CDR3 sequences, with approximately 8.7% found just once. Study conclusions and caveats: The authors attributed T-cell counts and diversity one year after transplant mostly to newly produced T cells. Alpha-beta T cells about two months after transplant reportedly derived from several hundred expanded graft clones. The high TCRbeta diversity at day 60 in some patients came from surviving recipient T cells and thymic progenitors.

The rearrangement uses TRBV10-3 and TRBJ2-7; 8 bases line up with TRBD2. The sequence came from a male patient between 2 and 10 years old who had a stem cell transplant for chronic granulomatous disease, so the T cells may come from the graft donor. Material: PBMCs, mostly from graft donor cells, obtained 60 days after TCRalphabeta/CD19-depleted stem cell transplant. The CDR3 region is CAIYSGTSGVEQYF. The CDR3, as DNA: TGTGCCATCTACTCCGGGACTAGTGGGGTTGAGCAGTACTTC.